The table lists the clone carrying this T cell receptor beta chain with a few counts. Its cognate antigen is unknown. The protocol was immunoSEQ multiplex PCR, while the TCRdb copy is restricted to in-frame clones and leaves out a portion. The sample contains about 120,000 clones, 80% to 90% of which appear only once. The data were obtained in a study of T cell responses to AZD1222 COVID-19 vaccine. Findings of the study overall: It was only after the peak T cell response that any repertoires were sampled. Baseline testing showed seropositivity in only six AZD1222 recipients. Recipients of two AZD1222 doses showed rising Spike-specific TCR breadth and depth.

The receptor's source is an adult in good health. Sequenced material: peripheral blood, taken on day 0 of AZD1222 vaccination.

Written as DNA, the CDR3 is TGTGCCAGCAGCCACAATGAGCAGTTCTTC. Its translation: CASSHNEQFF. The chain employs TRBV7-9 and TRBJ2-1, with D uncertain. V was clipped by 5 bases and J by 5 bases, with 1 base between them. This CDR3 region has 10 residues. Germline V gene sequence: CDR1 SEHNR, CDR2 FQNEAQ (reference sequence).